The source of this T cell receptor (beta chain) is a study of blood T cell repertoires in COVID-19. Study-wide context: There were acute and convalescent COVID-19 samples, and they came from the United States, Italy and Spain. Sample material is recorded as cDNA or gDNA derived from T cells, B-cell-depleted T cells, or PBMCs.

This clone was detected only a few times. The V and J ends lost 5 bases and 7 bases, in that order; junction bases with no gene match: 5. CDR3 length equals 14 residues. Germline lookup yields CDR1 SNHLY and CDR2 FYNNEI. Libraries were prepared by immunoSEQ multiplex PCR; TCRdb keeps only in-frame clonotypes and omits some of them. The sample consists of 150,000 to 200,000 clones, roughly 85% of them appearing once. Participants reported their clinical history, and cohort assignment relied on those reports. Donors of Cohort 3 who recovered were those that had two negative PCRs, clearance, or symptom resolution.

The chain couples TRBV2 to TRBJ1-6; TRBD1 agrees at 7 bases. Sequenced material: PBMCs or T cells enriched from blood (not recorded which). The source of this sequence is a woman younger than 35 who had recovered from COVID-19. CDR3 region: CASSPQGENSPLHF. In nucleotides, the CDR3 is TGTGCCAGCAGTCCTCAGGGGGAGAATTCACCCCTCCACTTT.